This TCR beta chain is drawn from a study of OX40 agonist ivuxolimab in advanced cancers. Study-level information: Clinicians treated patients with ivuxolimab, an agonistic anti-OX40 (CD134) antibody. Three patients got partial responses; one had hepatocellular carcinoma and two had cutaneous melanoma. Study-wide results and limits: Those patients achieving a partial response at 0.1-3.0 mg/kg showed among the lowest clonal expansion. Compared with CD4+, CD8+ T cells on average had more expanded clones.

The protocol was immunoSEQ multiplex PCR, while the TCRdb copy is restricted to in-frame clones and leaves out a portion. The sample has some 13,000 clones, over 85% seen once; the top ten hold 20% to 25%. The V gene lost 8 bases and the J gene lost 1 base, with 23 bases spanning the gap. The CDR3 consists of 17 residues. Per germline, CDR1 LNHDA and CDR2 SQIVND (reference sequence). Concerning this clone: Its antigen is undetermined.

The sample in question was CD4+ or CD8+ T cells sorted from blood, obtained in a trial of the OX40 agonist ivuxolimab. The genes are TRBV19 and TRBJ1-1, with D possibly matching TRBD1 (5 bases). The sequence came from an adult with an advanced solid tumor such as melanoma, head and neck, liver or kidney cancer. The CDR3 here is CASGIDGATPKNTEAFF. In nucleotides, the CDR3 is TGTGCCAGTGGGATAGACGGGGCCACCCCGAAGAACACTGAAGCTTTCTTT.